Below, 18 T cell receptor beta chains from the same sample are listed, as sequenced in a study of CD8 T cells in Susac syndrome. It was with random hexamers that roughly 0.45 to 1 ug RNA was reverse transcribed. MiXCR, applied by TCRdb to the immunoSEQ multiplex PCR reads, yields one record per CDR3 protein. The sample lists more than 150,000 distinct CDR3 sequences; around 94% were seen once. Material: CD4+ T cells from PBMCs. All receptors come from a human donor in good health.

In this sample, this clonotype turned up a few times. This chain connects TRBV28 to TRBJ2-3; 11 bases match TRBD2. J was trimmed by 6 bases and V by 3 bases; bases with no gene match: 2. From germline, CDR1 is MDHEN and CDR2 SYDVKM. This CDR3 has 14 residues. The DNA of the CDR3 is TGTGCCAGCAGTTTTAGCGGGGGGGCGGATACGCAGTATTTT. It specifies CASSFSGGADTQYF.

The chain combines TRBV3-1 with TRBJ2-3; 14 positions agree with TRBD2. CDR1 is LGHDT and CDR2 is YNNKEL in the germline V gene (reference sequence). CDR3 length equals 18 residues. The ends lost 2 bases at V and 4 bases at J; junction bases unmatched: 8. DNA for the CDR3: TGTGCCAGCAGCCAACGTCCCGGGACTAGCGGGGGACCAGATACGCAGTATTTT. It specifies CASSQRPGTSGGPDTQYF.

The rearrangement joins TRBV12-3 or TRBV12-4 to TRBJ1-4; D is unresolved. Between the trimmed V and J ends, which lost 6 bases and 10 bases, there was a span of 21 bases. The CDR3 is 15 amino acids. CDR3 sequence (DNA): TGTGCCAGCAGCCGCGGGGTTGCGGGAAGCGGAAAACTGTTTTTT. Translation: CASSRGVAGSGKLFF.

This chain connects TRBV6-6 to TRBJ2-7; 7 bases agree with TRBD1. This CDR3 spans 14 amino acids. The germline CDR1 and CDR2 sequences are MNHNY and SVGAGI (reference sequence). Unmatched junction bases numbered 6, after V lost 3 bases and J lost 4 bases. The CDR3 DNA reads as TGTGCCAGCAGTTATACGGGACAGTCATACGAGCAGTACTTC. Protein sequence: CASSYTGQSYEQYF.

The V gene is TRBV2, the J gene TRBJ2-2; tentatively, D is TRBD2 (6 bases). Per the germline V gene, CDR1 is SNHLY and CDR2 is FYNNEI. Trimming stripped 3 bases from V and 2 bases from J, with 7 bases between. This CDR3 comprises 14 residues. CDR3 residues: CASSEGGNTGELFF. The CDR3 DNA reads TGTGCCAGCAGTGAGGGGGGAAACACCGGGGAGCTGTTTTTT. The full variable domain, in which reference TRBV2 and TRBJ2-2 provide the parts outside the CDR3, is EPEVTQTPSHQVTQMGQEVILRCVPISNHLYFYWYRQILGQKVEFLVSFYNNEISEKSEIFDDQFSVERPDGSNFTLKIRSTKLEDSAMYFCASSEGGNTGELFFGEGSRLTVL.

The chain uses TRBV18 and TRBJ2-1; TRBD1 matches 9 bases. The trim removed 6 bases at V and 3 bases at J, leaving 6 bases unmatched. Germline V CDR1 and CDR2: KGHSH, LQKENI. The CDR3 consists of 15 residues. CDR3 amino acids: CASSLRQGVYNEQFF. The DNA for the CDR3 is TGTGCCAGCTCCCTCAGACAGGGGGTCTACAATGAGCAGTTCTTC.

The chain joins TRBV15 to TRBJ2-5, with D possibly called TRBD1 or TRBD2 (5 bases each). This CDR3 comprises 14 residues. V lost 4 bases to trimming and J lost 4 bases, with 13 bases between them. From germline, CDR1 is LNHNV and CDR2 YYDKDF (reference sequence). The CDR3 DNA is TGTGCCACCAGCACGGGGCAGAGGGGAGAGACCCAGTACTTC. This translates into CATSTGQRGETQYF.

The rearrangement links TRBV29-1 to TRBJ2-5; possibly TRBD2 for D (7 bases). V was pared by 3 bases and J by 7 bases, with 18 bases between. Germline V gene lookup returns CDR1 SQVTM and CDR2 ANQGSEA. This CDR3 has 14 residues. The CDR3 is CSVEEGEGGGTQYF. The CDR3 nucleotides are TGCAGCGTTGAGGAGGGGGAGGGCGGTGGGACCCAGTACTTC.

This chain links TRBV3-1 with TRBJ1-1; the D gene is possibly TRBD1 (5 bases). Trimming took off 1 base at V and 2 bases at J, with 14 bases between the two ends. Germline V gene lookup returns CDR1 LGHDT and CDR2 YNNKEL (reference sequence). The CDR3 loop spans 16 amino acids. CDR3 sequence reads: CASSQGGQILNTEAFF. In DNA form, the CDR3 reads TGTGCCAGCAGCCAAGGGGGCCAGATCCTTAACACTGAAGCTTTCTTT. Full variable domain (remainder filled in from reference TRBV3-1 and TRBJ1-1): DTAVSQTPKYLVTQMGNDKSIKCEQNLGHDTMYWYKQDSKKFLKIMFSYNNKELIINETVPNRFSPKSPDKAHLNLHINSLELGDSAVYFCASSQGGQILNTEAFFGQGTRLTVV.

The rearrangement links TRBV29-1 to TRBJ2-1; TRBD1 matches at 7 bases. V shed 8 bases and J 6 bases; nucleotides not matched to a gene: 4. The CDR3 length is 11 residues. Germline-derived CDR1 and CDR2 are SQVTM and ANQGSEA. CDR3 DNA: TGCAGCCCCCGGACAGGCAATGAGCAGTTCTTC. Its translation: CSPRTGNEQFF.

The CDR3 here is CSARAWDRDLPVSYEQYF. The CDR3 DNA sequence: TGCAGTGCTAGAGCATGGGACAGGGACCTACCCGTCTCCTACGAGCAGTACTTC. J is TRBJ2-7 and V is TRBV20-1, with TRBD1 identical over 9 bases. The J segment lost 0 bases and the V segment lost 1 base, leaving 13 bases of the junction unmatched. CDR1 DFQATT and CDR2 SNEGSKA come from the germline V gene (reference sequence). There are 18 residues in the CDR3.

The chain employs TRBV19 and TRBJ1-2, with D perhaps matching TRBD1 (5 bases). Per germline, CDR1 LNHDA and CDR2 SQIVND (reference sequence). The CDR3 totals 15 residues. The germline V and J ends were trimmed by 4 bases and 0 bases, with 12 bases remaining between them. CDR3 amino acids: CASSTTVFSNYGYTF. DNA of the CDR3: TGTGCCAGTAGTACGACAGTCTTCTCTAACTATGGCTACACCTTC.

This clonotype is a singleton in its sample. This chain links TRBV28 with TRBJ1-2; D unclear. The CDR3 is made up of 15 amino acids. Germline V gene lookup returns CDR1 MDHEN and CDR2 SYDVKM. Trimming removed 4 bases from V and 3 bases from J, with 15 bases in between. CDR3 nucleotide sequence: TGTGCCAGCAGTTCGCTACGACTCCGGGACTATGGCTACACCTTC. Protein product: CASSSLRLRDYGYTF.

V and J are TRBV5-1 and TRBJ2-1, with 7 bases fitting TRBD1. Trimming removed 4 bases from V and 0 bases from J; junction bases left unmatched: 4. The CDR3 is 15 residues long. CDR1 is SGHRS, CDR2 YFSETQ, per germline. In DNA, the CDR3 is TGCGCCAGCAGCCGGGGACAGAGCTCCTACAATGAGCAGTTCTTC. This translates into CASSRGQSSYNEQFF.

The gene calls are TRBV3-1 and TRBJ1-2; no clear D gene. The CDR3 is made up of 16 amino acids. Germline CDR1 LGHDT, CDR2 YNNKEL (reference sequence). Trimming cost V 0 bases and J 2 bases, with 13 bases left between them. The CDR3 DNA reads TGTGCCAGCAGCCAAGATCACCGATTATCGAACTATGGCTACACCTTC. This gives the protein CASSQDHRLSNYGYTF. Based on the CDR3 plus reference TRBV3-1 and TRBJ1-2, the full variable domain is DTAVSQTPKYLVTQMGNDKSIKCEQNLGHDTMYWYKQDSKKFLKIMFSYNNKELIINETVPNRFSPKSPDKAHLNLHINSLELGDSAVYFCASSQDHRLSNYGYTFGSGTRLTVV.

The J gene is TRBJ2-7, the V gene TRBV7-2; 8 nucleotides line up with TRBD1. Per germline, CDR1 SGHTA and CDR2 FQGNSA. Unmatched junction bases numbered 13, after V lost 8 bases and J lost 7 bases. The CDR3 is 14 residues long. CDR3 DNA sequence: TGTGCCAGCCAAACGGGGCAGGGGGCACATGAGCAGTACTTC. This codes for CASQTGQGAHEQYF.

This rearrangement joins TRBV29-1 to TRBJ2-7; D gene unclear. The CDR3 has 13 residues. The germline V and J ends were trimmed by 5 bases and 0 bases, with 11 bases remaining between them. Germline V gene lookup returns CDR1 SQVTM and CDR2 ANQGSEA. The CDR3 reads CSVLSRSSYEQYF. The CDR3 nucleotides are TGCAGCGTTTTGAGCAGATCCTCCTACGAGCAGTACTTC.

This clonotype was seen once. The chain joins TRBV5-1 to TRBJ1-6; 9 nucleotides align to TRBD1. This CDR3 region has 14 residues. V trimming: 5 bases; J trimming: 6 bases; junction bases outside the gene matches: 3. CDR1 is SGHRS and CDR2 is YFSETQ in the germline V gene. CDR3 nucleotide sequence: TGCGCCAGCAGTCCGGACAGGGGTAATTCACCCCTCCACTTT. This sequence encodes CASSPDRGNSPLHF. The whole variable domain, filled in from reference TRBV5-1 and TRBJ1-6, reads KAGVTQTPRYLIKTRGQQVTLSCSPISGHRSVSWYQQTPGQGLQFLFEYFSETQRNKGNFPGRFSGRQFSNSRSEMNVSTLELGDSALYLCASSPDRGNSPLHFGNGTRLTVT.